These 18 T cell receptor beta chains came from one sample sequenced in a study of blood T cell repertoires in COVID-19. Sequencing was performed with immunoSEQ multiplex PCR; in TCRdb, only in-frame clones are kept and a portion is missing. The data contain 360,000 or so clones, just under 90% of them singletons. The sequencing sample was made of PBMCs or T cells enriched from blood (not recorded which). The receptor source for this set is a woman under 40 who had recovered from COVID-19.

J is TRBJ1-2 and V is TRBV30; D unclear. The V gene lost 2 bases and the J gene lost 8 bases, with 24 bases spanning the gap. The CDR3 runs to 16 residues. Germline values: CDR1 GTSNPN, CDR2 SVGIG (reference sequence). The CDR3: CAWSRPTEARVKGYTF. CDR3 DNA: TGTGCCTGGAGTCGACCGACGGAGGCAAGGGTGAAAGGCTACACCTTC.

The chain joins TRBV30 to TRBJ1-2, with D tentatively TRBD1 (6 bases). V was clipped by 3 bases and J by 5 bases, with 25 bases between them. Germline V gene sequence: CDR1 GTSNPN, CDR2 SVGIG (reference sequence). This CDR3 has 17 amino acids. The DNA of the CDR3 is TGTGCCTGGAGGAGCCCCCCAGACAGGCGGTTAGCGTATGGCTACACCTTC. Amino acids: CAWRSPPDRRLAYGYTF.

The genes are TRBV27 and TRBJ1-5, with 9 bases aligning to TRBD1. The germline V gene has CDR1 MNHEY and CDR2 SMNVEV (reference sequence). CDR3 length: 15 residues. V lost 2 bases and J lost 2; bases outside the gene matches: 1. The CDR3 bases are TGTGCCAGCAGTTTAGACAGGGGGGGCAATCAGCCCCAGCATTTT. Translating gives CASSLDRGGNQPQHF.

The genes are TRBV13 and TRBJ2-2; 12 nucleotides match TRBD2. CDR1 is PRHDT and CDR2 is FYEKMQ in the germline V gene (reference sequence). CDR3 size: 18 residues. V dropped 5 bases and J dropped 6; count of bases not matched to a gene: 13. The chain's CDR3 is CASSPYTSGRPEAGELFF. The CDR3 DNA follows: TGTGCCAGCAGCCCCTACACTAGCGGGAGGCCTGAAGCCGGGGAGCTGTTTTTT.

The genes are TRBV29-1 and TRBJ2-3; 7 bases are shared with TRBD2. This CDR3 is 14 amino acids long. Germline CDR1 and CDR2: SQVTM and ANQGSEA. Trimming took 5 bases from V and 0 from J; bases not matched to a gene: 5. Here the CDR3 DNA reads TGCAGCGTTTTGTTGGGGGGGAGCACAGATACGCAGTATTTT. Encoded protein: CSVLLGGSTDTQYF.

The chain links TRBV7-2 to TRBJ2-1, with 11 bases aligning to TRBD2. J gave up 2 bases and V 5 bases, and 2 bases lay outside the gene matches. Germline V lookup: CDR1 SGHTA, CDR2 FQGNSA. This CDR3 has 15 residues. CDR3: CASSETSGAYNEQFF. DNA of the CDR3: TGTGCCAGCAGCGAGACTAGCGGGGCCTACAATGAGCAGTTCTTC.

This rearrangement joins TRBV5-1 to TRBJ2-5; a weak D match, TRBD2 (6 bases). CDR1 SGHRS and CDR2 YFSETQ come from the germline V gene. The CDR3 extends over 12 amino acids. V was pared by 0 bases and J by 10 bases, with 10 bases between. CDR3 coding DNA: TGCGCCAGCAGCTTGGCGGGGGTAAACCAGTACTTC. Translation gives CASSLAGVNQYF.

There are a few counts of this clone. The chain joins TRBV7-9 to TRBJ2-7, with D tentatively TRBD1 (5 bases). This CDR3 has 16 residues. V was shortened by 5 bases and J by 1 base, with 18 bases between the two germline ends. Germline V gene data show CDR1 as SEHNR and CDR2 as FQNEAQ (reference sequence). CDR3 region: CASSSIQGDGSYEQYF. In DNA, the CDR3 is TGTGCCAGCAGCAGCATTCAGGGCGACGGATCCTACGAGCAGTACTTC.

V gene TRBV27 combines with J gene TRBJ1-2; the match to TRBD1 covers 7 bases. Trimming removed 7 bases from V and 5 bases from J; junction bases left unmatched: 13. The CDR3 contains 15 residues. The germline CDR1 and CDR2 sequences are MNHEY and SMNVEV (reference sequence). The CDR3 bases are TGTGCCAGCATGCGGCAGGGGGTTTCGGGATATGGCTACACCTTC. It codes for CASMRQGVSGYGYTF.

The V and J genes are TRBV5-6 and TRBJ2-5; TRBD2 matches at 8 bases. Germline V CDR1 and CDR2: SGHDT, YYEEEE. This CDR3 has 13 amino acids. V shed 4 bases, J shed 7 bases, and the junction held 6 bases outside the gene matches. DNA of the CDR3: TGTGCCAGCAGCCCCGGGGGGGTCCGGACCCAGTACTTC. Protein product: CASSPGGVRTQYF.

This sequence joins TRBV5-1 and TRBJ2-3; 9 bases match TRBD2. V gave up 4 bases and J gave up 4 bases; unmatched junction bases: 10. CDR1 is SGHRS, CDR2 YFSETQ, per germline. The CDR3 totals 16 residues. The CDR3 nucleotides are TGCGCCAGCAGCGGCGGCGGGAGGGCCAAGGCAGATACGCAGTATTTT. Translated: CASSGGGRAKADTQYF.

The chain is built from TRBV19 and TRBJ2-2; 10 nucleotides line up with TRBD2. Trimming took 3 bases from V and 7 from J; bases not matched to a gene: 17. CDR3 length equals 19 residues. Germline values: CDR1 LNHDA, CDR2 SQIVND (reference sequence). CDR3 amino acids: CASSIEFSASGSRVGELFF. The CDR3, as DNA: TGTGCCAGTAGTATTGAGTTTTCGGCTAGCGGGAGTCGGGTCGGGGAGCTGTTTTTT.

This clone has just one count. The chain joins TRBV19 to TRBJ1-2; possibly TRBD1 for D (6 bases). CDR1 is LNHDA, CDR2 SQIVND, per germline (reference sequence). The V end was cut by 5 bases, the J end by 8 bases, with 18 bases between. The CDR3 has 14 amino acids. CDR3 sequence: CASSPADRIRGYTF. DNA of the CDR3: TGTGCCAGTAGTCCCGCCGACAGGATTCGAGGCTACACCTTC.

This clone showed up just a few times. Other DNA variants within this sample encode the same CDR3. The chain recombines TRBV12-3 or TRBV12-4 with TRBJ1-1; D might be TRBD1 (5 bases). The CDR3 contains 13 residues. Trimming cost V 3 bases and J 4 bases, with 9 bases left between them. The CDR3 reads CASSFQGGTEAFF. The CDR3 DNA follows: TGTGCCAGCAGTTTTCAGGGTGGCACTGAAGCTTTCTTT.

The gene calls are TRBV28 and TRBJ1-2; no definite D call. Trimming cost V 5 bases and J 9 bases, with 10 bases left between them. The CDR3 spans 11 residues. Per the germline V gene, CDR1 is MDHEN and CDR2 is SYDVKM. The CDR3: CASSLARSYTF. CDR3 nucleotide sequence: TGTGCCAGCAGTCTTGCGAGGAGCTACACCTTC.

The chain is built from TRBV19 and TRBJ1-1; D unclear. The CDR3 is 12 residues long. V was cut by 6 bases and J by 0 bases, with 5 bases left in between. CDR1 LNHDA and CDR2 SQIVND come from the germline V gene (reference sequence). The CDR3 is CASSPVNTEAFF. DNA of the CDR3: TGTGCCAGTAGCCCGGTGAACACTGAAGCTTTCTTT.

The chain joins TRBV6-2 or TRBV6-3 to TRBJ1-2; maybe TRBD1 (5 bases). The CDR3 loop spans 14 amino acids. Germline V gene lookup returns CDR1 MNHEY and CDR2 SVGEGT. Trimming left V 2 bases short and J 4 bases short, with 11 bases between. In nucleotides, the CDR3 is TGTGCCAGCAGTTACGGGGCGAGCTTCTATGGCTACACCTTC. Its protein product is CASSYGASFYGYTF.

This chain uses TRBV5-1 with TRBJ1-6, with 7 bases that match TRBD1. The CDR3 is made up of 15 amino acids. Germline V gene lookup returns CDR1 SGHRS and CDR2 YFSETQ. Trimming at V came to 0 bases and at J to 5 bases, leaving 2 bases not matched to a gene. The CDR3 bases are TGCGCCAGCAGCTTGGAGGGACAGAATAATTCACCCCTCCACTTT. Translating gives CASSLEGQNNSPLHF. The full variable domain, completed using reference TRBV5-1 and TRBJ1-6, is KAGVTQTPRYLIKTRGQQVTLSCSPISGHRSVSWYQQTPGQGLQFLFEYFSETQRNKGNFPGRFSGRQFSNSRSEMNVSTLELGDSALYLCASSLEGQNNSPLHFGNGTRLTVT.